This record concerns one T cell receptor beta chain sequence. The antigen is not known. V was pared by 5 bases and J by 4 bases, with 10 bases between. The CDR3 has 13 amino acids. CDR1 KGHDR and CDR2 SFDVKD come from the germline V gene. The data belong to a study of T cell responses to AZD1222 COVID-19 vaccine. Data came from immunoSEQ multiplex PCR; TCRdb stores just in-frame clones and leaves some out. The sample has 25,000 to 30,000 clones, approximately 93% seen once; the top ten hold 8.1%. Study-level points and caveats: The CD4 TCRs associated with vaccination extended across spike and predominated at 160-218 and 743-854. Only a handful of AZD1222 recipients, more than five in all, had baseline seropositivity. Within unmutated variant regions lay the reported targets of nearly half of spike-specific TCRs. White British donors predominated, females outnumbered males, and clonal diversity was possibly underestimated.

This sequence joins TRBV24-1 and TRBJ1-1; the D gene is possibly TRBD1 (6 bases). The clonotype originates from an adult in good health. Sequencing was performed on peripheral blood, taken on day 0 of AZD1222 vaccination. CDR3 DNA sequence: TGTGCCACCAGTGTAGGCAGGGGCACTGAAGCTTTCTTT. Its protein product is CATSVGRGTEAFF.